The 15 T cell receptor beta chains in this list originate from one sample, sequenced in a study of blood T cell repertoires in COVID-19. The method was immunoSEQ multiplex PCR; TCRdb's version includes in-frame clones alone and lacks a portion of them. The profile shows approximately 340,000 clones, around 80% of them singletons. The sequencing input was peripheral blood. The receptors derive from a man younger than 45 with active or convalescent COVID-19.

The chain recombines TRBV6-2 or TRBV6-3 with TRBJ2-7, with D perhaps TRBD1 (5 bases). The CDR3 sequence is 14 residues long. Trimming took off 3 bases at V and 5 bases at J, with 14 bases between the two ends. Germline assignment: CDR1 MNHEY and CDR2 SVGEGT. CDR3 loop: CASSYGWGADEQYF. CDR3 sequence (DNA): TGTGCCAGCAGTTATGGTTGGGGCGCAGACGAGCAGTACTTC.

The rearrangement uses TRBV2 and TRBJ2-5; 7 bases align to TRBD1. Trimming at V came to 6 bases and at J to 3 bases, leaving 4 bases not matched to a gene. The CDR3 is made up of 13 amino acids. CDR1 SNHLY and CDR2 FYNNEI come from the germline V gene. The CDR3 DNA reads TGTGCCAGCAGCCGGGACAGCGAAGAGACCCAGTACTTC. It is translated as CASSRDSEETQYF.

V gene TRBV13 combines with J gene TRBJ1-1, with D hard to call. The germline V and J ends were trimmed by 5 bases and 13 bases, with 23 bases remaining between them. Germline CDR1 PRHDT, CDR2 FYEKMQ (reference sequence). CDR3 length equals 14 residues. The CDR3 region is CASSTGIEGSQLFF. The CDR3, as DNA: TGTGCCAGCAGCACGGGGATTGAAGGGTCTCAGCTTTTCTTT. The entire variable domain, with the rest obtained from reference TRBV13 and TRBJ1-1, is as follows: AAGVIQSPRHLIKEKRETATLKCYPIPRHDTVYWYQQGPGQDPQFLISFYEKMQSDKGSIPDRFSAQQFSDYHSELNMSSLELGDSALYFCASSTGIEGSQLFFGQGTRLTVV.

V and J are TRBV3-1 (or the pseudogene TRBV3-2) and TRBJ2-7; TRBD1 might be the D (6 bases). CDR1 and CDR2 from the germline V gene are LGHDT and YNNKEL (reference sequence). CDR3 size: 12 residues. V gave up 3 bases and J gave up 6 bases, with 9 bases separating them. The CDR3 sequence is CASSHQDSEQYF. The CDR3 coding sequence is TGTGCCAGCAGCCACCAGGACAGCGAGCAGTACTTC.

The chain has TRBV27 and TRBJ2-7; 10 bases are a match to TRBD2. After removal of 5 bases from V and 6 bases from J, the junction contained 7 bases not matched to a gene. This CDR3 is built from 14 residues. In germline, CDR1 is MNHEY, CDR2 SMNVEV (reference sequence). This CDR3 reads CASSPSSGSSEQYF. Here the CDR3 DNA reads TGTGCCAGCAGTCCCTCTAGCGGGAGTAGCGAGCAGTACTTC.

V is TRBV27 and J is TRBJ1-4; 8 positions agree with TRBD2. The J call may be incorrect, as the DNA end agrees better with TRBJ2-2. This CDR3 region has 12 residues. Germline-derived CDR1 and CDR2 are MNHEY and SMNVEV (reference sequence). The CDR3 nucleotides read TGTGCCAGCAGCCCGGGGGGGGAGGAGCTGTTTTTT. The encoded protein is CASSPGGEELFF.

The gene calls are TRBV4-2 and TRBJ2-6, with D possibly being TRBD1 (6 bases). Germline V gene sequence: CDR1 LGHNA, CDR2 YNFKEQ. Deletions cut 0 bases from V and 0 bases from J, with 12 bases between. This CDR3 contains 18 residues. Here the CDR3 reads CASSQDGSRGSGANVLTF. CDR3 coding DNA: TGTGCCAGCAGCCAAGATGGGTCCAGGGGCTCTGGGGCCAACGTCCTGACTTTC.

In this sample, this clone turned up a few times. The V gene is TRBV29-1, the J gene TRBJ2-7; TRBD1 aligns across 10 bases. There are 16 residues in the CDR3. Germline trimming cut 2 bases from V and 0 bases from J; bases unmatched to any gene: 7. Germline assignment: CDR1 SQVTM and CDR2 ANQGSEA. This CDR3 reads CSVELPRTGGSYEQYF. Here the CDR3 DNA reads TGCAGCGTTGAACTTCCGAGGACAGGGGGCTCCTACGAGCAGTACTTC.

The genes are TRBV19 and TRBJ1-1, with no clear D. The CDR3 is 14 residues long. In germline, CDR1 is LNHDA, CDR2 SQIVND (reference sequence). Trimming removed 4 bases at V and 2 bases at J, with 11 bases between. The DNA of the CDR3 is TGTGCCAGTAGTACGGCGGGCGACAACACTGAAGCTTTCTTT. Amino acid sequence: CASSTAGDNTEAFF.

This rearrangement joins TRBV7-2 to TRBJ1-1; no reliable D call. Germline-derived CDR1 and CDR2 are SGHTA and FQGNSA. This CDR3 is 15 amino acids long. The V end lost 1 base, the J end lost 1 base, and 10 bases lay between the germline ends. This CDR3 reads CASSLGVHGNTEAFF. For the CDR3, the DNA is TGTGCCAGCAGCTTAGGCGTGCATGGGAACACTGAAGCTTTCTTT.

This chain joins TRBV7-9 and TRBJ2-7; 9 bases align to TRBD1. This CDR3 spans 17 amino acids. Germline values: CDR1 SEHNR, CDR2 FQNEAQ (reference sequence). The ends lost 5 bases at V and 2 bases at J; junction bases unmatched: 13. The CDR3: CASSRPSRTGATYEQYF. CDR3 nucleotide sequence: TGTGCCAGCAGCCGACCATCGCGGACAGGGGCCACCTACGAGCAGTACTTC.

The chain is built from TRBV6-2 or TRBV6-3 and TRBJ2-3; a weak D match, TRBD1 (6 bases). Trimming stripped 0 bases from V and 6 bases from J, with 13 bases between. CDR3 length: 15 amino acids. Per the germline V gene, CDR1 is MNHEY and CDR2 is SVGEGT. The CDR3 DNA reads TGTGCCAGCAGTTACTCAACAGGGCCCCCCGATACGCAGTATTTT. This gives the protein CASSYSTGPPDTQYF.

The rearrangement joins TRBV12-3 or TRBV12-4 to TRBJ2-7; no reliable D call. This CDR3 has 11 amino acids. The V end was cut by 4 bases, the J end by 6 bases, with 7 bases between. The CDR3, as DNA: TGTGCCAGCAGTTCGAAGCGCGAGCAGTACTTC. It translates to CASSSKREQYF.

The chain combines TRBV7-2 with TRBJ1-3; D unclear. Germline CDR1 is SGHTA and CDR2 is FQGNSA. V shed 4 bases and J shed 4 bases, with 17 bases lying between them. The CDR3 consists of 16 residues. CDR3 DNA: TGTGCCAGCAGCTACAATTCGCTGATCCCGGGAAACACCATATATTTT. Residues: CASSYNSLIPGNTIYF. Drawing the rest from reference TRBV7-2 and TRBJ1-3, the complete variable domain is GAGVSQSPSNKVTEKGKDVELRCDPISGHTALYWYRQSLGQGLEFLIYFQGNSAPDKSGLPSDRFSAERTGGSVSTLTIQRTQQEDSAVYLCASSYNSLIPGNTIYFGEGSWLTVV.

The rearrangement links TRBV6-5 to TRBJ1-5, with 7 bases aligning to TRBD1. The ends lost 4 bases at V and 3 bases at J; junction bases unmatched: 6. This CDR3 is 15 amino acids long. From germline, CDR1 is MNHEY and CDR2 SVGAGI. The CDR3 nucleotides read TGTGCCAGCAGTTCCCGGGACAGCCTCAATCAGCCCCAGCATTTT. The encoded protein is CASSSRDSLNQPQHF.